This is a list of T cell receptor beta chains from one sample in a study of cytomegalovirus exposure and HLA in healthy donors. Generated by immunoSEQ multiplex PCR, the TCRdb table keeps only in-frame clones and is missing some. The table lists some 170,000 clones, around four fifths of them singletons, with more than 0.75% in the top ten. The specimen was PBMCs. The source of these receptors is a girl aged 2 to 10 in good health and CMV-seropositive. Both conserved end residues are part of each CDR3.

V gene: TRBV6-7; J gene: TRBJ1-4; CDR3 protein: CASTLLLTGPELFF
V gene: TRBV30; J gene: TRBJ1-2; CDR3 protein: CAWSDPRGGNYGYTF
V gene: TRBV9; J gene: TRBJ1-1; CDR3 protein: CASSPSGQHYTEAFF
V gene: TRBV2; J gene: TRBJ2-7; CDR3 protein: CASGGLAGAGGFYEQYF
V gene: TRBV15; J gene: TRBJ1-5; CDR3 protein: CATKDRGGNQPQHF
V gene: TRBV15; J gene: TRBJ2-3; CDR3 protein: CATSRDLADTQYF
V gene: TRBV4-1; J gene: TRBJ2-1; CDR3 protein: CASSQPAGGSSYNEQFF
V gene: TRBV19; J gene: TRBJ2-5; CDR3 protein: CASGKYSLAGDQETQYF
V gene: TRBV30; J gene: TRBJ2-3; CDR3 protein: CAWSPPKVALSTDTQYF
V gene: TRBV30; J gene: TRBJ1-1; CDR3 protein: CAWSPYIIRDFGKTFF
V gene: TRBV5-6; J gene: TRBJ2-7; CDR3 protein: CASSSSGDRNYF
V gene: TRBV25-1; J gene: TRBJ2-3; CDR3 protein: CASSEWVSGGTDTQYF
V gene: TRBV6-5; J gene: TRBJ1-2; CDR3 protein: CASSYGTGVYGYTF
V gene: TRBV6-1; J gene: TRBJ2-6; CDR3 protein: CASVYGSGANVLTF
V gene: TRBV19; J gene: TRBJ2-2; CDR3 protein: CASSLPGQGNTGELFF
V gene: TRBV5-1; J gene: TRBJ2-2; CDR3 protein: CASSSSGTSKTGELFF
V gene: TRBV5-4; J gene: TRBJ2-3; CDR3 protein: CASSSYPGTSGTVTDTQYF
V gene: TRBV5-6; J gene: TRBJ2-7; CDR3 protein: CASSFRGRGFYEQYF
V gene: TRBV6-1; J gene: TRBJ2-1; CDR3 protein: CASSERTGLAGDQWPRHEQFF
V gene: TRBV4-2; J gene: TRBJ1-4; CDR3 protein: CASSQGWTGGGTNEKLFF
V gene: TRBV19; J gene: TRBJ2-7; CDR3 protein: CASSIGQGRYEQYF
V gene: TRBV29-1; J gene: TRBJ2-5; CDR3 protein: CSVEFQWYRAKETQYF
V gene: TRBV4-2; J gene: TRBJ2-3; CDR3 protein: CASSQSPLAGGTDTQYF
V gene: TRBV28; J gene: TRBJ1-1; CDR3 protein: CASSFEPIMMRAVESTEAFF
V gene: TRBV7-6; J gene: TRBJ2-1; CDR3 protein: CASSPGTTTTGEQFF
V gene: TRBV30; J gene: TRBJ2-1; CDR3 protein: CAWSVVLAGGHEQFF